The next 27 T cell receptor beta chains were all read from a single sample in a study of PD-L1 blockade in urothelial cancer. The data were produced by immunoSEQ multiplex PCR, yet TCRdb's version contains in-frame clones alone and is incomplete. The sample contains approximately 51,000 clones, about 90% of which appear only once. The source material was PBMCs, sampled around atezolizumab (anti-PD-L1) treatment. The receptors were gathered from a man in his fifties or sixties with urothelial cancer.

The chain joins TRBV10-3 to TRBJ2-2; 7 bases agree with TRBD2. This CDR3 has 14 residues. Germline assignment: CDR1 ENHRY and CDR2 SYGVKD. With 6 bases clipped from V and 0 bases from J, the junction kept 1 base outside the gene matches. CDR3: CAIRLATNTGELFF. In DNA, the CDR3 is TGTGCCATCAGACTAGCGACGAACACCGGGGAGCTGTTTTTT.

J is TRBJ2-3 and V is TRBV13; D unclear. Looked up from germline, CDR1 is PRHDT and CDR2 is FYEKMQ (reference sequence). The CDR3 has 12 amino acids. Trimming stripped 0 bases from V and 6 bases from J, with 4 bases between. CDR3 sequence reads: CASSLGGDTQYF. CDR3 sequence (DNA): TGTGCCAGCAGCTTAGGGGGCGATACGCAGTATTTT. Full variable domain (outside the CDR3, taken from reference TRBV13 and TRBJ2-3): AAGVIQSPRHLIKEKRETATLKCYPIPRHDTVYWYQQGPGQDPQFLISFYEKMQSDKGSIPDRFSAQQFSDYHSELNMSSLELGDSALYFCASSLGGDTQYFGPGTRLTVL.

The table lists this clone with a count of one. The genes are TRBV30 and TRBJ1-2; the D gene is possibly TRBD1 (5 bases). The V end was cut by 3 bases, the J end by 3 bases, with 14 bases between. The CDR3 is 14 amino acids. Germline CDR1 and CDR2: GTSNPN and SVGIG (reference sequence). For the CDR3, the DNA is TGTGCCTGGAGACGGGGGAGTGTTGACTATGGCTACACCTTC. Protein: CAWRRGSVDYGYTF.

V is TRBV2 and J is TRBJ1-6; 7 bases agree with TRBD1. Germline assignment: CDR1 SNHLY and CDR2 FYNNEI. J lost 8 bases, V lost 6 bases, and 7 bases had no gene match. The CDR3 sequence is 14 residues long. The CDR3 protein is CASRGPQGYSPLHF. The CDR3 DNA reads as TGTGCCAGCAGAGGTCCACAGGGGTATTCACCCCTCCACTTT.

The chain is built from TRBV11-2 and TRBJ2-5; 9 bases fit TRBD2. V trimming: 4 bases; J trimming: 2 bases; junction bases outside the gene matches: 8. Germline values: CDR1 SGHAT, CDR2 FQNNGV. This CDR3 is 16 amino acids long. In DNA, the CDR3 is TGTGCCAGCAGCTCCCCGGCGGGGGGGCGGCAAGAGACCCAGTACTTC. Encoded protein: CASSSPAGGRQETQYF. The variable domain in full, completed from reference TRBV11-2 and TRBJ2-5, reads EAGVAQSPRYKIIEKRQSVAFWCNPISGHATLYWYQQILGQGPKLLIQFQNNGVVDDSQLPKDRFSAERLKGVDSTLKIQPAKLEDSAVYLCASSSPAGGRQETQYFGPGTRLLVL.

The V gene is TRBV9, the J gene TRBJ2-3; D possibly corresponds to TRBD1 (5 bases). Looked up from germline, CDR1 is SGDLS and CDR2 is YYNGEE. There are 15 residues in the CDR3. With 3 bases removed from V and 3 bases from J, the gap between germline ends came to 14 bases. The CDR3 nucleotides read TGTGCCAGCAGCGCCACAGGTTTTCCTACAGATACGCAGTATTTT. Residues: CASSATGFPTDTQYF.

The rearrangement joins TRBV19 to TRBJ1-1; 9 bases are shared with TRBD1. Germline CDR1 reads LNHDA; CDR2 reads SQIVND (reference sequence). Trimming at V came to 0 bases and at J to 1 base, leaving 0 bases not matched to a gene. The CDR3 is made up of 15 amino acids. CDR3 in DNA: TGTGCCAGTAGTATAGAGGGACAGGGGAACACTGAAGCTTTCTTT. This translates into CASSIEGQGNTEAFF.

The CDR3 loop reads CASSQYRGRAFF. In DNA, the CDR3 is TGTGCCAGCTCACAATACAGGGGGCGAGCTTTCTTT. V usage is TRBV18 and J usage is TRBJ1-1; 9 bases align to TRBD1. This CDR3 has 12 amino acids. Germline V gene data show CDR1 as KGHSH and CDR2 as LQKENI. With 4 bases clipped from V and 10 bases from J, the junction kept 4 bases outside the gene matches.

The chain is built from TRBV2 and TRBJ2-7; 12 positions agree with TRBD2. J was trimmed by 2 bases and V by 7 bases; bases with no gene match: 6. The CDR3 extends over 15 amino acids. The germline V gene has CDR1 SNHLY and CDR2 FYNNEI. The CDR3 DNA sequence: TGTGCCAGCAAGCCCGCTAGCGGGAGGGCCTACGAGCAGTACTTC. Translated: CASKPASGRAYEQYF.

The chain combines TRBV10-3 with TRBJ2-5, with 10 bases fitting TRBD2. J lost 3 bases, V lost 7 bases, and 2 bases had no gene match. CDR3 length equals 13 residues. Looked up from germline, CDR1 is ENHRY and CDR2 is SYGVKD. The CDR3 nucleotides read TGTGCCATCAAGCTAGCGGGGGAAGAGACCCAGTACTTC. Residues: CAIKLAGEETQYF.

The DNA for the CDR3 is TGTGCCAGCAGCTCCTCCCTATTGAGGGGCAATCAGCCCCAGCATTTT. The encoded protein is CASSSSLLRGNQPQHF. The chain recombines TRBV5-8 with TRBJ1-5, with D unresolved. The CDR3 is 16 residues long. The V and J ends lost 3 bases and 2 bases respectively, with 15 bases between them. Germline loops: CDR1 SGHTS, CDR2 YDEGEE. Using reference TRBV5-8 and TRBJ1-5 for the parts outside the CDR3, the full variable domain is EAGVTQSPTHLIKTRGQQATLRCSPISGHTSVYWYQQALGLGLQFLLWYDEGEERNRGNFPPRFSGRQFPNYSSELNVNALELEDSALYLCASSSSLLRGNQPQHFGDGTRLSIL.

This chain links TRBV5-5 with TRBJ1-2; D ambiguous. Germline V CDR1 and CDR2: SGHKS, YYEKEE (reference sequence). This CDR3 is built from 15 residues. The V gene lost 5 bases and the J gene lost 9 bases, with 23 bases spanning the gap. The CDR3 bases are TGTGCCAGCAGACAAGAGGGCGGTCAGCCGATGAGCTACACCTTC. Amino acids: CASRQEGGQPMSYTF.

The genes are TRBV19 and TRBJ2-6, with 7 bases aligning to TRBD1. With V trimmed by 4 bases and J by 3 bases, 6 bases remained unmatched. CDR3 size: 16 residues. Germline V gene lookup returns CDR1 LNHDA and CDR2 SQIVND (reference sequence). CDR3 DNA: TGTGCCAGTAGTACCCAAGGGGGCATTGGGGCCAACGTCCTGACTTTC. Residues: CASSTQGGIGANVLTF.

The rearrangement joins TRBV11-2 to TRBJ2-1, with 8 bases identical to TRBD2. The CDR3 has 15 amino acids. From germline, CDR1 is SGHAT and CDR2 FQNNGV. The J segment lost 7 bases and the V segment lost 2 bases, leaving 7 bases of the junction unmatched. The CDR3 DNA follows: TGTGCCAGCAGCTTACCCCGACTAGCGAGTAATGAGCAGTTCTTC. Amino acid sequence: CASSLPRLASNEQFF.

The J gene is TRBJ2-1, the V gene TRBV5-1; no firm D call. From germline, CDR1 is SGHRS and CDR2 YFSETQ. The CDR3 is made up of 14 amino acids. V lost 4 bases and J lost 9, with 17 bases in between. The CDR3 nucleotides are TGCGCCAGCAGCCTAGGCGCTCATGTTGGTGAGCAGTTCTTC. It codes for CASSLGAHVGEQFF.

This clone was seen once. The gene calls are TRBV5-4 and TRBJ2-3; 9 bases fit TRBD2. Losses at the gene ends were 4 bases for V and 0 bases for J; bases not matched to a gene: 9. This CDR3 has 17 amino acids. Germline values: CDR1 SGHNT, CDR2 YYREEE (reference sequence). CDR3 amino acids: CASSRTAGGRSTDTQYF. CDR3 DNA sequence: TGTGCCAGCAGCAGGACGGCGGGGGGGAGAAGCACAGATACGCAGTATTTT.

V gene TRBV2 combines with J gene TRBJ1-3; D ambiguous. The V and J ends lost 8 bases and 10 bases respectively, with 12 bases between them. In germline, CDR1 is SNHLY, CDR2 FYNNEI. The CDR3 totals 11 residues. The CDR3 reads CASELRQTIYF. In nucleotides, the CDR3 is TGTGCCAGCGAACTAAGGCAGACCATATATTTT.

DNA of the CDR3: TGTGCCAGCAAATCGCGTCCCCAAGAGGATACGCAGTATTTT. Translating gives CASKSRPQEDTQYF. V and J are TRBV5-6 and TRBJ2-3; D is unresolved. V was shortened by 6 bases and J by 6 bases, with 17 bases between the two germline ends. The germline V gene encodes CDR1 SGHDT and CDR2 YYEEEE. The CDR3 has 14 amino acids.

This clone was recorded many times. V gene TRBV5-6 combines with J gene TRBJ1-1, with 10 bases aligning to TRBD1. This CDR3 has 18 residues. CDR1 is SGHDT and CDR2 is YYEEEE in the germline V gene. Losses at the gene ends were 4 bases for V and 1 base for J; bases not matched to a gene: 13. CDR3 in DNA: TGTGCCAGCAGCCGTTGGACAGGGGGGATCAGAGAGAACACTGAAGCTTTCTTT. Its translation is CASSRWTGGIRENTEAFF.

This chain links TRBV7-8 with TRBJ1-3; 9 nucleotides agree with TRBD1. Looked up from germline, CDR1 is SGHVS and CDR2 is FQNEAQ. The trim removed 5 bases at V and 0 bases at J, leaving 2 bases unmatched. The CDR3 totals 15 residues. In nucleotides, the CDR3 is TGTGCCAGCAGCACACAGGGGGCCTCTGGAAACACCATATATTTT. It codes for CASSTQGASGNTIYF.

CDR3 protein: CASSSGTGLAQYF. CDR3 coding DNA: TGTGCCAGCAGCTCGGGGACAGGGTTAGCGCAGTATTTT. This chain links TRBV5-5 with TRBJ2-3; 9 bases agree with TRBD1. The CDR3 extends over 13 amino acids. Trimming took 3 bases from V and 10 from J; bases not matched to a gene: 6. Germline CDR1 reads SGHKS; CDR2 reads YYEKEE (reference sequence).

This sequence joins TRBV4-3 and TRBJ2-7; 10 bases align to TRBD2. The V gene's germline CDR1 is LGHNA and CDR2 YSLEER. The CDR3 has 15 amino acids. J gave up 6 bases and V 4 bases, and 9 bases lay outside the gene matches. CDR3 sequence reads: CASSLDGLAGAEQYF. The CDR3 nucleotides are TGCGCCAGCAGCCTCGACGGGCTAGCGGGAGCCGAGCAGTACTTC.

The chain is built from TRBV7-9 and TRBJ1-1, with D perhaps TRBD1 (6 bases). Trimming took 2 bases from V and 6 from J, leaving 22 bases between them. CDR1 and CDR2 from the germline V gene are SEHNR and FQNEAQ (reference sequence). CDR3 length: 17 residues. CDR3 amino acids: CASSLTRGVLLGAEAFF. In nucleotides, the CDR3 is TGTGCCAGCAGCTTAACCAGGGGTGTTTTATTAGGGGCTGAAGCTTTCTTT.

The chain carries TRBV7-3 and TRBJ2-3; 10 bases agree with TRBD2. V gave up 1 base and J gave up 1 base; unmatched junction bases: 5. Germline values: CDR1 SGHTA, CDR2 FQGTGA. This CDR3 has 17 amino acids. CDR3 amino acids: CASSLSSSGRGTDTQYF. The CDR3 DNA is TGTGCCAGCAGCTTAAGTTCCAGCGGGAGGGGCACAGATACGCAGTATTTT.

This rearrangement joins TRBV11-3 to TRBJ2-7; 7 nucleotides match TRBD2. The CDR3 covers 15 residues. The J segment lost 2 bases and the V segment lost 1 base, leaving 5 bases of the junction unmatched. In germline, CDR1 is SGHNT, CDR2 YENEEA. The CDR3 DNA reads as TGTGCCAGCAGCTTAGCCGAGACTAGCACCTACGAGCAGTACTTC. It encodes CASSLAETSTYEQYF.

V and J are TRBV11-3 and TRBJ2-1, with 9 nucleotides matching TRBD2. V gave up 6 bases and J gave up 8 bases; unmatched junction bases: 8. This CDR3 is 14 amino acids long. The V gene's germline CDR1 is SGHNT and CDR2 YENEEA. CDR3 DNA sequence: TGTGCCAGCAGTACTCTAGCGGGGTTTGATGAGCAGTTCTTC. Translating it yields CASSTLAGFDEQFF. Variable domain in full (rest from reference TRBV11-3 and TRBJ2-1): EAGVVQSPRYKIIEKKQPVAFWCNPISGHNTLYWYLQNLGQGPELLIRYENEEAVDDSQLPKDRFSAERLKGVDSTLKIQPAELGDSAVYLCASSTLAGFDEQFFGPGTRLTVL.

The gene calls are TRBV18 and TRBJ1-2; a possible D gene is TRBD1 (5 bases). CDR3 length: 16 residues. From germline, CDR1 is KGHSH and CDR2 LQKENI. Trimming left V 0 bases short and J 5 bases short, with 16 bases between. CDR3: CASSPPEKGLRYGYTF. CDR3 coding DNA: TGTGCCAGCTCACCACCGGAGAAGGGGCTTAGGTATGGCTACACCTTC.